These T cell receptor beta chains were read from a single sample in a study of blood T cell repertoires in COVID-19. Produced via immunoSEQ multiplex PCR; TCRdb's table is partial and in-frame only. Of more than 45,000 clones in the sample, 90% were seen once. Input material: peripheral blood. These receptors all stem from a human donor in a cohort sampled during active COVID-19. Both conserved end residues are part of each CDR3. A D gene is named only where the DNA matches it firmly. Size values are once, few and many counts, or a class for expanded clones, and some rows have none.

v_gene	j_gene	abundance	d_gene	CDR3aa	CDR3nt
TRBV6-5	TRBJ2-7	once	NA	CASFHKSLYEQYF	TGTGCCAGCTTTCACAAGTCCCTTTACGAGCAGTACTTC
TRBV9	TRBJ2-1	NA	NA	CASSRTGASYNEQFF	TGTGCCAGCAGCCGGACGGGAGCTTCCTACAATGAGCAGTTCTTC
TRBV3-1/TRBV3-2	TRBJ2-3	NA	NA	CASSIRPSEADTQYF	TGTGCCAGCAGCATCCGCCCCAGTGAGGCGGATACGCAGTATTTT
TRBV11-2	TRBJ1-2	NA	NA	CASSLDRQGIYGYTF	TGTGCCAGCAGCTTAGATCGGCAGGGAATATATGGCTACACCTTC
TRBV18	TRBJ2-5	NA	NA	CASSSEETQYF	TGTGCCAGCTCGTCGGAAGAGACCCAGTACTTC
TRBV19	TRBJ2-7	NA	NA	CASRRGRGQNYEQYF	TGTGCCAGTAGGCGCGGGCGGGGACAGAACTACGAGCAGTACTTC
TRBV5-1	TRBJ1-1	NA	NA	CASSQPGITEAFF	TGCGCCAGCAGCCAACCCGGGATAACTGAAGCTTTCTTT
TRBV19	TRBJ2-1	few	NA	CASSFGDSSYNEQFF	TGTGCCAGTAGTTTCGGGGATAGCTCCTACAATGAGCAGTTCTTC
TRBV3-1/TRBV3-2	TRBJ2-5	NA	TRBD2	CASSQGTSGQETQYF	TGTGCCAGCAGCCAAGGTACTAGCGGGCAAGAGACCCAGTACTTC
TRBV4-1	TRBJ2-7	NA	NA	CASSQEVSNSYEQYF	TGCGCCAGCAGCCAAGAGGTGTCTAACTCCTACGAGCAGTACTTC
TRBV12-3/TRBV12-4	TRBJ2-7	NA	NA	CASSPFTRTEQYF	TGTGCCAGCAGCCCCTTCACAAGAACCGAGCAGTACTTC
TRBV5-8	TRBJ2-2	NA	NA	CASSTPGVGTGELFF	TGTGCCAGCAGCACCCCCGGGGTTGGCACCGGGGAGCTGTTTTTT
TRBV6-4	TRBJ2-1	NA	NA	CASSENPGAGNNEQFF	TGTGCCAGCAGTGAGAACCCAGGGGCAGGGAACAATGAGCAGTTCTTC
TRBV6-5	TRBJ1-3	NA	NA	CASFPQASSGNTIYF	TGTGCCAGCTTTCCCCAGGCGAGCTCTGGAAACACCATATATTTT
TRBV19	TRBJ1-2	once	NA	CASSKTNPDGYTF	TGTGCCAGTAGTAAGACAAATCCGGATGGCTACACCTTC
TRBV4-1	TRBJ2-2	NA	NA	CASSQDRDFAYTGELFF	TGCGCCAGCAGCCAAGACCGGGACTTCGCCTACACCGGGGAGCTGTTTTTT
TRBV5-5	TRBJ1-1	NA	TRBD1	CASSFQTGGYNTEAFF	TGTGCCAGCAGCTTTCAGACAGGGGGCTATAACACTGAAGCTTTCTTT
TRBV7-2	TRBJ1-1	NA	NA	CASSPRTLNTEAFF	TGTGCCAGCAGCCCACGGACACTTAACACTGAAGCTTTCTTT
TRBV5-1	TRBJ2-7	NA	NA	CASSLALQPYEQYF	TGCGCCAGCAGCTTGGCCCTACAGCCCTACGAGCAGTACTTC
TRBV5-4	TRBJ2-2	once	TRBD2	CASSLTSGLGGELFF	TGTGCCAGCAGTTTGACTAGCGGGCTGGGCGGGGAGCTGTTTTTT
TRBV30	TRBJ1-3	NA	NA	CAWSVLPTGAGNTIYF	TGTGCCTGGAGTGTACTGCCAACGGGGGCTGGAAACACCATATATTTT
TRBV5-5	TRBJ2-7	NA	NA	CASSLGGTYEQYF	TGTGCCAGCAGCTTGGGTGGCACCTACGAGCAGTACTTC
TRBV6-7	TRBJ2-7	few	TRBD2	CASSLLAGAFNEQYF	TGTGCCAGCAGTCTTCTAGCGGGAGCGTTCAACGAGCAGTACTTC
TRBV7-2	TRBJ2-5	NA	TRBD1	CASSIQGVETQYF	TGTGCCAGCAGCATACAGGGGGTTGAGACCCAGTACTTC
TRBV11-2	TRBJ2-3	NA	TRBD1	CASSIRTGGFVDTQYF	TGTGCCAGCAGTATTAGGACAGGGGGCTTCGTAGATACGCAGTATTTT
TRBV30	TRBJ1-5	NA	TRBD1	CAWAAGGGQPQHF	TGTGCCTGGGCGGCAGGGGGTGGTCAGCCCCAGCATTTT
TRBV15	TRBJ2-5	NA	NA	CATSGQGHKQETQYF	TGTGCCACCAGCGGACAAGGACACAAACAAGAGACCCAGTACTTC
TRBV28	TRBJ1-3	NA	NA	CASSSAGNRRNTIYF	TGTGCCAGCAGTTCCGCCGGGAATCGTCGAAACACCATATATTTT
TRBV28	TRBJ2-7	NA	NA	CASSFTMSYEQYF	TGTGCCAGCAGTTTTACTATGAGCTACGAGCAGTACTTC
TRBV28	TRBJ2-1	NA	TRBD2	CASSLRSSGRYNEQFF	TGTGCCAGCAGTTTACGGTCCAGCGGGAGGTACAATGAGCAGTTCTTC
TRBV7-3	TRBJ2-2	NA	TRBD1	CASRDRTGGHGELFF	TGTGCCAGCAGGGATAGGACAGGGGGCCACGGGGAGCTGTTTTTT
TRBV9	TRBJ2-5	NA	NA	CASSVEPAGGETQYF	TGTGCCAGCAGCGTAGAACCGGCAGGCGGGGAGACCCAGTACTTC
TRBV3-1/TRBV3-2	TRBJ1-6	NA	TRBD1	CASSRGTVYNSPLHF	TGTGCCAGCAGCCGCGGGACAGTCTATAATTCACCCCTCCACTTT
TRBV7-8	TRBJ2-3	NA	NA	CASSRGSGDTQYF	TGTGCCAGCAGCCGTGGAAGCGGAGATACGCAGTATTTT
TRBV5-8	TRBJ2-1	NA	TRBD2	CASSSGTSALNEQFF	TGTGCCAGCAGCTCCGGGACTAGCGCTCTCAATGAGCAGTTCTTC
TRBV2	TRBJ1-5	few	TRBD1	CASSQGQGNQPQHF	TGTGCCAGCAGTCAGGGACAGGGCAATCAGCCCCAGCATTTT
TRBV9	TRBJ1-2	NA	NA	CASSVAQEDYGYTF	TGTGCCAGCAGCGTGGCACAGGAAGACTATGGCTACACCTTC
TRBV5-1	TRBJ2-7	once	NA	CASSSTTNTRDEQYF	TGCGCCAGCAGCTCGACGACAAATACTAGAGACGAGCAGTACTTC
TRBV11-2	TRBJ2-4	NA	NA	CASSLVPSAIAKNIQYF	TGTGCCAGCAGCTTAGTTCCTAGCGCAATAGCCAAAAACATTCAGTACTTC
TRBV5-1	TRBJ1-2	NA	TRBD1	CASSFRTGVRSDGYTF	TGCGCCAGCAGCTTTCGCACAGGGGTGAGAAGCGATGGCTACACCTTC
TRBV7-3	TRBJ1-1	NA	NA	CASSLEPNTEAFF	TGTGCCAGCAGCTTAGAGCCGAACACTGAAGCTTTCTTT
TRBV7-9	TRBJ1-2	once	NA	CASGQQVNYGYTF	TGTGCCAGCGGCCAACAGGTTAACTATGGCTACACCTTC
TRBV2	TRBJ1-6	once	NA	CASSEKSSYNSPLHF	TGTGCCAGCAGTGAAAAGAGCTCCTATAATTCACCCCTCCACTTT